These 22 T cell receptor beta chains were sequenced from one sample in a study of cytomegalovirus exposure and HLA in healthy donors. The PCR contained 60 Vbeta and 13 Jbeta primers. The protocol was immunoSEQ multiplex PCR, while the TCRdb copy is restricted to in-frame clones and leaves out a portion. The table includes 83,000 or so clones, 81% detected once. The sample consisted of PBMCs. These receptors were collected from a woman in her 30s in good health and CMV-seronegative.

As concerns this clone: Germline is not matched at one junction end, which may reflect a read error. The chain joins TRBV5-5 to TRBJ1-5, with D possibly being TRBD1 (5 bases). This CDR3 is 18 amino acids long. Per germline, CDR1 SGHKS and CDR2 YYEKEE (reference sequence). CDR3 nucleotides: TGCGCCAGCAGCCAAGATTTGTTAGGAACAGGTCAAATGGGGCCCCAGCATTTT. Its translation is CASSQDLLGTGQMGPQHF.

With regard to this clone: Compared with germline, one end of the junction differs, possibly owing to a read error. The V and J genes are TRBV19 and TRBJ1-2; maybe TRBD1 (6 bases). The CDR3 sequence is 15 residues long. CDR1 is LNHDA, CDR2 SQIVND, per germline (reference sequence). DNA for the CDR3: TGTGCCAGCACCCCTGGGGGCCAGACTAACTATAGCTACACCTTC. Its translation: CASTPGGQTNYSYTF.

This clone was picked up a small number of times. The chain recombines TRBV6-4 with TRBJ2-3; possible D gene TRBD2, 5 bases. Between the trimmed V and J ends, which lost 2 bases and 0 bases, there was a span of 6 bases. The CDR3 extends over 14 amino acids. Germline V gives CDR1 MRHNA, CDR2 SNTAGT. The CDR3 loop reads CASSDRGSTDTQYF. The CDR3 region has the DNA TGTGCCAGCAGTGACAGAGGGAGCACAGATACGCAGTATTTT.

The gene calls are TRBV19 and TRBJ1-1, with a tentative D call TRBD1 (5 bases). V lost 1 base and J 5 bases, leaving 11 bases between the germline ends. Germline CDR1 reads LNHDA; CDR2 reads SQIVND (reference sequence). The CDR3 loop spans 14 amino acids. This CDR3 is CASSIAGRDTEAFF. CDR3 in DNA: TGTGCCAGTAGTATAGCAGGGAGGGATACTGAAGCTTTCTTT. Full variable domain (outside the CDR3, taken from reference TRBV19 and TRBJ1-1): DGGITQSPKYLFRKEGQNVTLSCEQNLNHDAMYWYRQDPGQGLRLIYYSQIVNDFQKGDIAEGYSVSREKKESFPLTVTSAQKNPTAFYLCASSIAGRDTEAFFGQGTRLTVV.

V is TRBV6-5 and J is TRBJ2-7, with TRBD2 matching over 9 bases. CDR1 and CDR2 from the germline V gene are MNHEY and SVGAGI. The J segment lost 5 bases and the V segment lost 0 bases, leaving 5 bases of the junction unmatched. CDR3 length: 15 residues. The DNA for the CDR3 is TGTGCCAGCAGTTACTCTAGCGGGAGTATCCACGAGCAGTACTTC. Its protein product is CASSYSSGSIHEQYF.

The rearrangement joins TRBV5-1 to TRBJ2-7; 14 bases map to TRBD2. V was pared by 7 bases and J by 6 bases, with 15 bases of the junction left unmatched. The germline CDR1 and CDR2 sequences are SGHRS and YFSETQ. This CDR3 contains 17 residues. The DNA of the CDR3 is TGCGCCAGCCACAAGACAGGGACTAGCGGGAGTGGTGTCGAGCAGTACTTC. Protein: CASHKTGTSGSGVEQYF.

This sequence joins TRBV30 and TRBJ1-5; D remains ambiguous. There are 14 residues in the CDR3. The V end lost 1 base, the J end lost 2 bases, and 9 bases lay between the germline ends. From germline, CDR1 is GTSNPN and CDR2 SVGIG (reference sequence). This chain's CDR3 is CAWSGRQGNQPQHF. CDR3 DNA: TGTGCCTGGAGTGGAAGACAAGGCAATCAGCCCCAGCATTTT.

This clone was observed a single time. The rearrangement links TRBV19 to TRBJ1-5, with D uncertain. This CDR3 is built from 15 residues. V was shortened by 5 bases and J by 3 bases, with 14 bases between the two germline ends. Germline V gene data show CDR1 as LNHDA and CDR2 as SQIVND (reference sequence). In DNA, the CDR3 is TGTGCCAGTAGTCTTCATAGATCGAACAATCAGCCCCAGCATTTT. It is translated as CASSLHRSNNQPQHF.

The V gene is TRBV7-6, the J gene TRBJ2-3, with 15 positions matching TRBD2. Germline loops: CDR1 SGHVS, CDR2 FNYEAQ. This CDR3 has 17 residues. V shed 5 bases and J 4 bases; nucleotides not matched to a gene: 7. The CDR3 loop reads CASSPGLAGGVADTQYF. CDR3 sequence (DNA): TGTGCCAGCAGCCCGGGACTAGCGGGAGGAGTGGCAGATACGCAGTATTTT.

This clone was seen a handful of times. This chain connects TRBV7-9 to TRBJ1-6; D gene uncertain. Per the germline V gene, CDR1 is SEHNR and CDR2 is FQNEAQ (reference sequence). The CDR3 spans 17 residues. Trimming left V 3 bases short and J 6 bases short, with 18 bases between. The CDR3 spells CASSFGDPTDFNSPLHF. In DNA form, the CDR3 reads TGTGCCAGCAGCTTTGGTGACCCCACAGATTTTAATTCACCCCTCCACTTT.

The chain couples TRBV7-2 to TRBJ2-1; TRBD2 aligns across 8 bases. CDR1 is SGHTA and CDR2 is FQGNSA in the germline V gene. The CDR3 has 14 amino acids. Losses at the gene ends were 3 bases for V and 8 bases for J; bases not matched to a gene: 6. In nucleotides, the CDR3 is TGTGCCAGCAGCTTGAGCGGGAGCCGCGATGAGCAGTTCTTC. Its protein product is CASSLSGSRDEQFF.

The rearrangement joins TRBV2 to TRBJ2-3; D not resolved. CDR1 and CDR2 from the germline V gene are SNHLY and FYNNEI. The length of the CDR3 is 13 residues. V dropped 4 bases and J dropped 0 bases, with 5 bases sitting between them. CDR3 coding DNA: TGTGCCAGCAGTGTGGAGAGCACAGATACGCAGTATTTT. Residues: CASSVESTDTQYF.

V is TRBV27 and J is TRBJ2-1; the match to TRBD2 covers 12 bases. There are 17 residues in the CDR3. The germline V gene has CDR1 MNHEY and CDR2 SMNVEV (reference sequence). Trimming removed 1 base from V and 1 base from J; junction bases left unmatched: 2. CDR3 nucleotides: TGTGCCAGCAGTTTATTCGGACTAGCGGGATCCTACAATGAGCAGTTCTTC. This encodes CASSLFGLAGSYNEQFF.

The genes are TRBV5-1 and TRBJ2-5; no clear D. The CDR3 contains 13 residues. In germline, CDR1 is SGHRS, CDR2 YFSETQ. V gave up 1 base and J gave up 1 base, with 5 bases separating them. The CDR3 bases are TGCGCCAGCAGCTTGACGGTCCAAGAGACCCAGTACTTC. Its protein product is CASSLTVQETQYF.

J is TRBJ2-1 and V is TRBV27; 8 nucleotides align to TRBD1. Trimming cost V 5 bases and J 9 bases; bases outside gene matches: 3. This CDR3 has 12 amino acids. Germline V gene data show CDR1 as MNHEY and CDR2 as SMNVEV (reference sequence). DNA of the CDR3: TGTGCCAGCAGTCTCGGACAGGGTGAGCAGTTCTTC. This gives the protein CASSLGQGEQFF.

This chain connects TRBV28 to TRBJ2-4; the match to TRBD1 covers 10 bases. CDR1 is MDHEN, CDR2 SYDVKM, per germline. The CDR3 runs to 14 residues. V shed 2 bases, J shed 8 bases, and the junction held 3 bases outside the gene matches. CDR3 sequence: CASSLRDRGHIQYF. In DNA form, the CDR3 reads TGTGCCAGCAGTTTAAGGGACAGGGGCCACATTCAGTACTTC.

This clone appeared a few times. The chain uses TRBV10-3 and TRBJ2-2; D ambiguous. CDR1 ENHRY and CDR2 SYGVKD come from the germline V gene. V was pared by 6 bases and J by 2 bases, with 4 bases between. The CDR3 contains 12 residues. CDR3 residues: CAISPNTGELFF. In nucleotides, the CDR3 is TGTGCCATCAGCCCTAACACCGGGGAGCTGTTTTTT.

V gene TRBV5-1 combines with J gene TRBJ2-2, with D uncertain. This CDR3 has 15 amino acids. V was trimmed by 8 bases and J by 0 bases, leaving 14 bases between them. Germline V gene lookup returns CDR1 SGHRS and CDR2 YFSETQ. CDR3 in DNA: TGCGCCAGTGAAGCCGGAACAGCGAACACCGGGGAGCTGTTTTTT. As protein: CASEAGTANTGELFF.

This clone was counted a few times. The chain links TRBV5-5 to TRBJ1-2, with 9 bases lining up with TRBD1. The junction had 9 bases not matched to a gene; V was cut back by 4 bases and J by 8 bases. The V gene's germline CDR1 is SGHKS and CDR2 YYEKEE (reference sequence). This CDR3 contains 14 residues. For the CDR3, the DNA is TGTGCCAGCAGCGAAAACAGGGGGCGATCGGGCTACACCTTC. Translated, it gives CASSENRGRSGYTF.

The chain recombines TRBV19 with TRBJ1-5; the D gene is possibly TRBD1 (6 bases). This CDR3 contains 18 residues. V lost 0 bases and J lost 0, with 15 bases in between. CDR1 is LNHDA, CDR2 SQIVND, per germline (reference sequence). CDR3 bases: TGTGCCAGTAGTATAGATCCGCAGGGGCCTCCTAGCAATCAGCCCCAGCATTTT. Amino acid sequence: CASSIDPQGPPSNQPQHF.

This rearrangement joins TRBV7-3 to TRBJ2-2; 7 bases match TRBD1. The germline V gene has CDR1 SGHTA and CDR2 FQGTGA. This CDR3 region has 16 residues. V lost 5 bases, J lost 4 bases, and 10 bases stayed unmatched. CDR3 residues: CASSALTGSFTGELFF. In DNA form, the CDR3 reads TGTGCCAGCAGCGCACTGACAGGGAGCTTCACCGGGGAGCTGTTTTTT.

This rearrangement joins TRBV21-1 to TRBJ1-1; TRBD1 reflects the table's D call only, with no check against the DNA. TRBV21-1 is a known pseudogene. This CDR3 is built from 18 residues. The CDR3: CASSRGYRDRGSNTEAFF. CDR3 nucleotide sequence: TGTGCCAGCAGCAGAGGTTATAGGGACAGGGGGTCTAACACTGAAGCTTTCTTT.